Listed below are T cell receptor beta chains from one sample, sequenced in a study of T-cell reconstitution after alpha-beta-depleted transplantation in children. TCRdb used MiXCR to reprocess the PCR reads, holding one entry per CDR3 protein. The top ten hold approximately 4.5% of the sample, which has 900,000 or so distinct CDR3 sequences, 16% seen once. The source was PBMCs, mostly from graft donor cells, collected 360 days after TCRalphabeta/CD19-depleted stem cell transplant. These receptor sequences come from a male patient between 10 and 17 years old who had a stem cell transplant for acute lymphoblastic leukemia, so the T cells may come from the graft donor. Both conserved end residues are part of each CDR3. Fields, in order: D gene, clone size, J gene, V gene, CDR3 protein, CDR3 DNA. The D gene is left open where the match is weak. Rows may omit the clone size; those that give it use once, few, many or a size class.

>NA|few|TRBJ1-1|TRBV12-3/TRBV12-4
CASLPDRLNTEAFF
TGTGCCAGCCTCCCAGACAGGCTGAACACTGAAGCTTTCTTT
>TRBD1|NA|TRBJ2-4|TRBV12-3/TRBV12-4
CASSQGEAKNIQYF
TGTGCCAGTTCACAGGGGGAGGCCAAAAACATTCAGTACTTC
>TRBD2|few|TRBJ2-1|TRBV12-3/TRBV12-4
CASSRLASMWNEQFF
TGTGCCAGCAGTAGACTAGCATCAATGTGGAATGAGCAGTTCTTC
>NA|few|TRBJ1-5|TRBV12-3/TRBV12-4
CASSLGLGGQPQHF
TGTGCCAGCAGTTTGGGCTTGGGTGGCCAGCCCCAGCATTTT
>NA|NA|TRBJ1-6|TRBV5-1
CASSLTGPYNSPLHF
TGCGCCAGCAGCTTGACAGGGCCCTATAATTCACCCCTCCACTTT
>NA|NA|TRBJ1-1|TRBV5-1
CASRWRTEAFF
TGCGCCAGCAGATGGAGGACTGAAGCTTTCTTT
>NA|NA|TRBJ2-7|TRBV7-9
CASSPPRIGEQYF
TGTGCCAGCAGCCCGCCGCGGATTGGCGAGCAGTACTTC
>NA|NA|TRBJ2-2|TRBV7-3
CASSSIGYTGELFF
TGTGCCAGCAGCTCTATAGGTTACACCGGGGAGCTGTTTTTT
>TRBD1|NA|TRBJ1-2|TRBV7-2
CASSPRGTGFNYGYTF
TGTGCCAGCAGTCCCCGCGGGACAGGGTTCAACTATGGCTACACCTTC
>NA|NA|TRBJ2-4|TRBV20-1
CSARDLGGLQGSLKNIQYF
TGCAGTGCTAGAGATCTCGGCGGACTCCAAGGATCACTCAAAAACATTCAGTACTTC
>NA|many|TRBJ2-3|TRBV24-1
CATSDRRDRSTDTQYF
TGTGCCACCAGTGATCGCAGGGATAGAAGCACAGATACGCAGTATTTT
>NA|few|TRBJ1-2|TRBV4-1
CASSQDGGLDYGYTF
TGCGCCAGCAGCCAAGATGGAGGGTTAGACTATGGCTACACCTTC
>NA|few|TRBJ2-1|TRBV29-1
CSAAGSSYNEQFF
TGCAGCGCCGCGGGCAGCTCCTACAATGAGCAGTTCTTC
>TRBD1|few|TRBJ2-5|TRBV5-1
CASRRDRGRTGETQYF
TGCGCCAGCCGGCGGGACAGGGGGAGAACGGGAGAGACCCAGTACTTC
>NA|few|TRBJ2-3|TRBV24-1
CATSDRQAPGDTQYF
TGTGCCACCAGTGACCGACAGGCCCCGGGAGATACGCAGTATTTT
>NA|NA|TRBJ2-1|TRBV27
CASSPWVSNGNPYNEQFF
TGTGCCAGCAGTCCGTGGGTCTCTAACGGGAACCCCTACAATGAGCAGTTCTTC
>NA|few|TRBJ2-5|TRBV7-2
CASSLSSLQETQYF
TGTGCCAGCAGCTTAAGCTCGCTGCAAGAGACCCAGTACTTC
>NA|NA|TRBJ2-1|TRBV27
CASSYDRLSYNEQFF
TGTGCCAGCAGCTACGACAGGCTCTCCTACAATGAGCAGTTCTTC
>NA|NA|TRBJ2-7|TRBV7-3
CASSLIGEGDEQYF
TGTGCCAGCAGCTTAATCGGGGAAGGGGACGAGCAGTACTTC
>NA|NA|TRBJ1-1|TRBV7-9
CASSRDEYTEAFF
TGTGCCAGCAGCAGGGACGAATACACTGAAGCTTTCTTT
>NA|once|TRBJ2-1|TRBV12-5
CASALDRFYNEQFF
TGTGCTAGTGCCCTGGACAGATTTTACAATGAGCAGTTCTTC
>NA|NA|TRBJ2-2|TRBV24-1
CATSDFSEGQDTGELFF
TGTGCCACCAGTGATTTCTCGGAGGGACAAGACACCGGGGAGCTGTTTTTT
>NA|many|TRBJ2-5|TRBV21-1
CAERQGAKETQYF
TGTGCGGAGAGGCAAGGGGCGAAGGAGACCCAGTACTTC
>NA|few|TRBJ1-2|TRBV5-1
CASSLGNQRRVGYTF
TGCGCCAGCAGCTTGGGTAATCAGCGGAGGGTTGGCTACACCTTC
>TRBD1|few|TRBJ1-2|TRBV12-3/TRBV12-4
CASSLRDRDGYTF
TGTGCCAGCAGTCTCCGGGACAGGGATGGCTACACCTTC
>TRBD1|few|TRBJ2-7|TRBV6-5
CASSYSRQGAYEQYF
TGTGCCAGCAGTTACTCCCGACAGGGAGCCTACGAGCAGTACTTC